What follows are 10 T cell receptor beta chains derived from one specimen sequenced in a study of shared clonotypes between healthy human individuals (dated by TCRdb to the early 2020s). Receptor amplification or capture employed the immunoSEQ multiplex PCR assay. TCRdb mirrors the immuneACCESS table, restricted to in-frame sequences. Some clones are absent from its copies; in checked studies, under half trace to an unresolved V gene, and the reason for the others is unknown. Counted in this sample were some 2.4 million clones; 80% to 95% of them appeared once. The top ten constitute more than 0.35% of the sample. The sample consisted of naive CD4+ T cells from PBMCs. The cell subset or site label corresponds to: CD45RA+ positively selected. These TCRs come from a man younger than 35 in good health. Some clones in this sample may be carry-over from other donors' samples.

This chain joins TRBV6-6 and TRBJ1-5; possible D gene TRBD1, 5 bases. V lost 0 bases, J lost 4 bases, and 13 bases lay in between. Germline CDR1 MNHNY, CDR2 SVGAGI (reference sequence). CDR3 length: 16 amino acids. Here the CDR3 reads CASSYSGATVNQPQHF. DNA for the CDR3: TGTGCCAGCAGTTACTCAGGGGCCACAGTTAATCAGCCCCAGCATTTT.

This chain joins TRBV28 and TRBJ2-7, with TRBD2 matching over 11 bases. With V trimmed by 4 bases and J by 3 bases, 5 bases remained unmatched. The CDR3 spans 15 residues. The germline V gene encodes CDR1 MDHEN and CDR2 SYDVKM. CDR3 DNA sequence: TGTGCCAGCAGTTACCCTACTAGCGGGAGCTACGAGCAGTACTTC. It translates to CASSYPTSGSYEQYF.

The V call is TRBV18, the J call TRBJ2-5, with D uncertain. Trimming took 2 bases from V and 5 from J, leaving 6 bases between them. This CDR3 comprises 12 residues. Germline CDR1 and CDR2: KGHSH and LQKENI. This CDR3 reads CASSPIRETQYF. The DNA for the CDR3 is TGTGCCAGCTCACCAATCAGGGAGACCCAGTACTTC.

V usage is TRBV6-5 and J usage is TRBJ2-1; the match to TRBD2 covers 10 bases. After removal of 8 bases from V and 0 bases from J, the junction contained 4 bases not matched to a gene. There are 15 residues in the CDR3. From germline, CDR1 is MNHEY and CDR2 SVGAGI. This CDR3 reads CASRSSGSSYNEQFF. As DNA, the CDR3 is TGTGCCAGCCGGTCTAGCGGGAGCTCCTACAATGAGCAGTTCTTC.

The gene calls are TRBV9 and TRBJ2-7; D is possibly TRBD1 (6 bases). V was trimmed by 2 bases and J by 6 bases, leaving 21 bases between them. The CDR3 has 16 residues. Germline CDR1 is SGDLS and CDR2 is YYNGEE. CDR3 bases: TGTGCCAGCAGCGTTCTTTATCAGGGGAGTCCCTCCGAGCAGTACTTC. Translated: CASSVLYQGSPSEQYF.

V gene TRBV10-3 combines with J gene TRBJ2-6, with 9 bases lining up with TRBD1. From germline, CDR1 is ENHRY and CDR2 SYGVKD. After removal of 5 bases from V and 5 bases from J, the junction contained 10 bases not matched to a gene. This CDR3 is 17 amino acids long. CDR3 loop: CAISPGQGEGWANVLTF. In DNA, the CDR3 is TGTGCCATCAGTCCGGGACAGGGTGAAGGGTGGGCCAACGTCCTGACTTTC.

The CDR3 spells CASSFGLPAQAFF. The CDR3 DNA reads TGTGCCAGCAGTTTTGGTTTGCCTGCCCAAGCTTTCTTT. The chain carries TRBV28 and TRBJ1-1, with unresolved D. Germline CDR1 reads MDHEN; CDR2 reads SYDVKM. V was shortened by 3 bases and J by 9 bases, with 14 bases between the two germline ends. CDR3 length: 13 residues.

The chain recombines TRBV15 with TRBJ1-5; D is ambiguous. V shed 6 bases and J shed 0 bases, with 9 bases lying between them. Germline values: CDR1 LNHNV, CDR2 YYDKDF (reference sequence). The CDR3 runs to 14 residues. This CDR3 reads CATRGVYSNQPQHF. The CDR3 nucleotides are TGTGCCACCAGGGGAGTCTATAGCAATCAGCCCCAGCATTTT.

This clone showed up just once. This chain joins TRBV19 and TRBJ1-5; no clear D gene. CDR1 is LNHDA and CDR2 is SQIVND in the germline V gene (reference sequence). The CDR3 runs to 16 residues. V was shortened by 3 bases and J by 3 bases, with 15 bases between the two germline ends. The CDR3 DNA sequence: TGTGCCAGTAGTATCCTGACTACTCGAGACAATCAGCCCCAGCATTTT. Its translation is CASSILTTRDNQPQHF.

V and J are TRBV5-1 and TRBJ2-7, with a possible D match to TRBD1 (6 bases). Deletions cut 0 bases from V and 5 bases from J, with 12 bases between. The CDR3 covers 14 residues. Germline V gene sequence: CDR1 SGHRS, CDR2 YFSETQ. CDR3 in amino acids: CASSLVLEGDEQYF. DNA of the CDR3: TGCGCCAGCAGCTTGGTTTTAGAGGGGGACGAGCAGTACTTC.